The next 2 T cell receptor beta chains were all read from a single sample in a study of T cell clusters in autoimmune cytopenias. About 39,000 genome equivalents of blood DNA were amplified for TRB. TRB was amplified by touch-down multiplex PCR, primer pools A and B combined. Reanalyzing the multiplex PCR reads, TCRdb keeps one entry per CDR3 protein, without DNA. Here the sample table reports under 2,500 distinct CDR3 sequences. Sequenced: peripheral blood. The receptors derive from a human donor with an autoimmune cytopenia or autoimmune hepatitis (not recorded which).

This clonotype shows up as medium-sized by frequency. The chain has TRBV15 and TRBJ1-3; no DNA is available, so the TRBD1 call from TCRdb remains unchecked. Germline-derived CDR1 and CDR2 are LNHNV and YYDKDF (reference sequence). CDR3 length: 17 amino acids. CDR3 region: CATSRRDRAFSGNTIYF.

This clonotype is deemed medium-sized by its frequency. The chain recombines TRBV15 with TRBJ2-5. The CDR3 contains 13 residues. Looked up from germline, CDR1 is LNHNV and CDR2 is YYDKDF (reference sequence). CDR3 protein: CATSRQMGETQYF.